This TCR beta chain was captured by sequencing in a study of cytomegalovirus exposure and HLA in healthy donors. Germline values: CDR1 LGHNA, CDR2 YSLEER. The CDR3 sequence is 15 residues long. J was trimmed by 3 bases and V by 0 bases; bases with no gene match: 4. Assay: immunoSEQ multiplex PCR; the TCRdb copy retains only in-frame clones and omits some. This table holds about 76,000 clones, roughly 92% found once. Whole-study results and caveats: Most TCR sequences were rare, but some public TCRs occurred in many donors.

A note on this clone: Its antigen is as yet unknown.

The genes are TRBV4-3 and TRBJ2-5; 7 positions match TRBD1. The sequencing input was PBMCs. This TCR was sampled from a woman between 18 and 29 years old in good health and CMV-seropositive. CDR3 protein: CASSQEGTEKETQYF. The CDR3 DNA reads TGCGCCAGCAGCCAAGAGGGGACAGAAAAAGAGACCCAGTACTTC.